This TCR beta chain was profiled in a study of early T cells in non-severe SARS-CoV-2 infection. On the study more broadly: The sequenced material was bulk RNA from unsorted whole blood, and its chains were unpaired.

In the library, individual cDNA molecules carried attached unique molecular identifiers. TCRdb re-derived calls from the 5' RACE reads in MiXCR, one entry per CDR3 protein. The table includes about 46,000 distinct CDR3 sequences, about 9.3% detected once. CDR3 length: 13 residues. Trimming cost V 5 bases and J 3 bases, with 11 bases left between them. Germline loops: CDR1 MDHEN, CDR2 SYDVKM. Sequenced sample: whole blood. The TCR originated in an adult who was a healthcare worker with PCR-confirmed SARS-CoV-2 infection or an uninfected control (not recorded which). The V call is TRBV28, the J call TRBJ2-7, with D perhaps matching TRBD1 (6 bases). The CDR3: CASSTGQNYEQYF. The CDR3 DNA follows: TGTGCCAGCAGTACCGGACAGAACTACGAGCAGTACTTC.